This TCR beta chain was observed in a study of shared clonotypes between healthy human individuals. 200 to 250 ng DNA, 25,000 to 35,000 T cell genomes, went into each sorted-subset replicate PCR. The data were produced by immunoSEQ multiplex PCR, yet TCRdb's version contains in-frame clones alone and is incomplete. Of more than 400,000 clones listed, around 96% are singletons. Study-wide findings and caveats: Naive subsets tended to show greater estimated richness than memory subsets.

With 7 bases removed from V and 12 bases from J, the gap between germline ends came to 18 bases. In germline, CDR1 is MDHEN, CDR2 SYDVKM. The CDR3 runs to 12 residues. As regards this clone: Antigen: not known.

V usage is TRBV28 and J usage is TRBJ1-2; D not certain. The sequence was collected from a woman aged 25 to 39 in good health. The sequenced sample consisted of naive CD4+ T cells sorted from blood. The subset was: CD45RA+ positively selected. The CDR3, as DNA: TGTGCCAGCACCTCCCGGAGGGCAGGTCACACCTTC. Translated: CASTSRRAGHTF.